This T cell receptor (beta chain) was sequenced in a study of blood T cell repertoires in COVID-19. Across the study: Both acute and convalescent COVID-19 samples were obtained from the United States, Italy and Spain. T cells, B-cell-depleted T cells, or PBMCs supplied cDNA or gDNA.

Methods used by the authors: Estimates of nucleated cell counts were drawn from the amplification of reference gene primers. TCRdb's copy holds only in-frame clones and misses some; the assay was immunoSEQ multiplex PCR. V, J and clone size are taken as reported in that table, and D and trimming were inferred from the DNA itself. The table lists just over 150,000 clones, around 83% of them singletons. This clone appeared once. The CDR3 is 14 residues long. V gave up 10 bases and J gave up 9 bases, with 22 bases separating them. Germline V CDR1 and CDR2: ENHRY, SYGVKD. The specimen was peripheral blood. The chain joins TRBV10-3 to TRBJ2-1; tentatively, D is TRBD2 (6 bases). This clonotype was obtained from a woman aged 45 to 65 with acute or convalescent COVID-19. The CDR3 spells CATSGLSPSGEQFF. CDR3 bases: TGTGCCACCTCGGGACTCTCACCCTCGGGTGAGCAGTTCTTC.